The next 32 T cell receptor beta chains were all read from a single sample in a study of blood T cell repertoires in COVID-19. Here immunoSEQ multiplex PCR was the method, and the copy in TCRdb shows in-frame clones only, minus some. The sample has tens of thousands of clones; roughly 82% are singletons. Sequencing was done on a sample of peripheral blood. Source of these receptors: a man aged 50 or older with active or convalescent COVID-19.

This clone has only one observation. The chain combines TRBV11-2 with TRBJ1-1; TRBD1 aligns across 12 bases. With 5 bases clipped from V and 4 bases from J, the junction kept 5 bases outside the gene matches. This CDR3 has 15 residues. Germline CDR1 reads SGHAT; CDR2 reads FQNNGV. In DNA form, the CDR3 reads TGTGCCAGCAGCCCGGGACAGGGGGCGGTCACTGAAGCTTTCTTT. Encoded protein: CASSPGQGAVTEAFF.

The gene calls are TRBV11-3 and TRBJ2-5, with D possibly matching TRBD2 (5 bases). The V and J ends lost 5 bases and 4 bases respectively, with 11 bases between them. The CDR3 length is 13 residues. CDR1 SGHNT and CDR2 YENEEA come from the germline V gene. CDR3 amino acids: CASSRTLSETQYF. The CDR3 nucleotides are TGTGCCAGCAGCAGGACTTTGTCAGAGACCCAGTACTTC.

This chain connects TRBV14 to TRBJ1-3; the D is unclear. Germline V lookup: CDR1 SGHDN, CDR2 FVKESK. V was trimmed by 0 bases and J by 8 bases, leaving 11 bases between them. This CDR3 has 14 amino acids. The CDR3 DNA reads TGTGCCAGCAGCCAAGATTGGGCGGGAGACACCATATATTTT. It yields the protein CASSQDWAGDTIYF.

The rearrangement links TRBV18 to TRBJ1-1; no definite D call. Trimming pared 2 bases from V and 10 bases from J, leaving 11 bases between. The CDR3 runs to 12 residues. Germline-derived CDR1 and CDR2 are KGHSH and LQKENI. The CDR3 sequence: CASSPETMGAFF. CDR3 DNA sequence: TGTGCCAGCTCACCAGAGACAATGGGAGCTTTCTTT.

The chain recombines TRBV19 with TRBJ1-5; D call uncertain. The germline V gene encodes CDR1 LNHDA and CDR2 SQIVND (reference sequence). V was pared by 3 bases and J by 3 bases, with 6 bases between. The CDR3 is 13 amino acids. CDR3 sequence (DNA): TGTGCCAGTAGTATCGAGTACAATCAGCCCCAGCATTTT. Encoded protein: CASSIEYNQPQHF.

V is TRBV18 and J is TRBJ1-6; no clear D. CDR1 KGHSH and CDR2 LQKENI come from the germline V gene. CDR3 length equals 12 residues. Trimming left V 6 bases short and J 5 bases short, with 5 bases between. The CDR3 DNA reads TGTGCCAGCTCCCTTGATAATTCACCCCTCCACTTT. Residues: CASSLDNSPLHF.

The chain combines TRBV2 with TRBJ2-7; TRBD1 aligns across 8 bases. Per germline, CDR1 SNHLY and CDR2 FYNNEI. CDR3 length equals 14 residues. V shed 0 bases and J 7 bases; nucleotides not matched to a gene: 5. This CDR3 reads CASSEALTGGEQYV. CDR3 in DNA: TGTGCCAGCAGTGAAGCGCTTACAGGGGGTGAGCAGTACGTC.

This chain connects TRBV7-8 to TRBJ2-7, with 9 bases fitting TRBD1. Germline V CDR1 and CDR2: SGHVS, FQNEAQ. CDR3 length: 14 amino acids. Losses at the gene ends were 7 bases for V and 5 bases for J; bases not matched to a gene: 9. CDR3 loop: CASTMTGGYHEQYF. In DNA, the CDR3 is TGTGCCAGCACCATGACAGGGGGTTATCACGAGCAGTACTTC.

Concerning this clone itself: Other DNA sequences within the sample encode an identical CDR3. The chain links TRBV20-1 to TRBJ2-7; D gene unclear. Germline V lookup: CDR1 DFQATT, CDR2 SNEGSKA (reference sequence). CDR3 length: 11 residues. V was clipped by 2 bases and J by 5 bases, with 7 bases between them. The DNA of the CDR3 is TGCAGTGCTAGATCCGGTCACGAGCAGTACGTC. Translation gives CSARSGHEQYV.

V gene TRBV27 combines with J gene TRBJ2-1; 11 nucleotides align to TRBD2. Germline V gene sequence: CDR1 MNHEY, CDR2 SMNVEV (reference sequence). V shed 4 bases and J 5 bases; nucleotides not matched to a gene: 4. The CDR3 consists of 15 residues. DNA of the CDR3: TGTGCCAGCAGTTCTTGGACTAGCGGGCACAATGAGCAGTTCTTC. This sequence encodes CASSSWTSGHNEQFF.

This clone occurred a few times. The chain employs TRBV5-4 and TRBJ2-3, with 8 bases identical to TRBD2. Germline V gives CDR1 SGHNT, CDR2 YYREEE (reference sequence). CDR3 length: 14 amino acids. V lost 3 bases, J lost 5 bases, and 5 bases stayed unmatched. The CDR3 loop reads CASSSGGPGDTQYF. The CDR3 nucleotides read TGTGCCAGCAGCTCGGGGGGGCCGGGAGATACGCAGTATTTT.

CDR3 residues: CSVPGDGYEQYF. In nucleotides, the CDR3 is TGCAGCGTTCCAGGGGACGGCTACGAGCAGTACTTC. V and J are TRBV29-1 and TRBJ2-7, with a tentative D call TRBD1 (6 bases). V lost 5 bases and J 3 bases, leaving 11 bases between the germline ends. Looked up from germline, CDR1 is SQVTM and CDR2 is ANQGSEA. The CDR3 runs to 12 residues.

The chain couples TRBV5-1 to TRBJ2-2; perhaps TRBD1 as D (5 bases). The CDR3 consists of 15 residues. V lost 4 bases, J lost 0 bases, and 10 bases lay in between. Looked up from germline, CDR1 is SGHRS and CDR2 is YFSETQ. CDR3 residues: CASSQTVSNTGELFF. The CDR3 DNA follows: TGCGCCAGCAGCCAGACAGTTTCGAACACCGGGGAGCTGTTTTTT. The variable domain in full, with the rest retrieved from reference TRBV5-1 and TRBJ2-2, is KAGVTQTPRYLIKTRGQQVTLSCSPISGHRSVSWYQQTPGQGLQFLFEYFSETQRNKGNFPGRFSGRQFSNSRSEMNVSTLELGDSALYLCASSQTVSNTGELFFGEGSRLTVL.

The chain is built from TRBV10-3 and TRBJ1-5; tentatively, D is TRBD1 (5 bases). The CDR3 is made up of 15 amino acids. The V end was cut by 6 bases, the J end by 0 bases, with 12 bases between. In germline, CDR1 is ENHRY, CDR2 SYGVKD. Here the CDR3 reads CAIRKTGDSNQPQHF. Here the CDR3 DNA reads TGTGCCATCAGGAAAACAGGAGATAGCAATCAGCCCCAGCATTTT.

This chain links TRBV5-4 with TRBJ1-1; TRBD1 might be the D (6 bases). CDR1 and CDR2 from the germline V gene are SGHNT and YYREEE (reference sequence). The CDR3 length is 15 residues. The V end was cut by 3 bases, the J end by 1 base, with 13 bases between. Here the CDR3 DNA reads TGTGCCAGCAGCTCTCAGCAGACAGGGAACACTGAAGCTTTCTTT. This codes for CASSSQQTGNTEAFF.

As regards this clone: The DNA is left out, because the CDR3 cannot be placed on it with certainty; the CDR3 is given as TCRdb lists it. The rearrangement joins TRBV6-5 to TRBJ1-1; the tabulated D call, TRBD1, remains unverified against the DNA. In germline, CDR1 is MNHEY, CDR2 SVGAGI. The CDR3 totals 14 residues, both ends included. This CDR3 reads CASSSSQGATEAFF.

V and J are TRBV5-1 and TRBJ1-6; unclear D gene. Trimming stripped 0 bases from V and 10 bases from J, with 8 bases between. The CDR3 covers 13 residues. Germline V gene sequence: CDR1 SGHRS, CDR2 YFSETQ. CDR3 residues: CASSLGAESPLHF. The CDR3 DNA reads TGCGCCAGCAGCTTGGGGGCTGAGTCACCCCTCCACTTT.

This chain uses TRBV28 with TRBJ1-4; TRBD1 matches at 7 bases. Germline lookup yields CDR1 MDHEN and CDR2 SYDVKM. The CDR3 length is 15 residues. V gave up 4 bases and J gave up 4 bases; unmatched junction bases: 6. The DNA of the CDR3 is TGTGCCAGCAGTTCGCCACAGGGGCTTAATGAAAAACTGTTTTTT. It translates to CASSSPQGLNEKLFF.

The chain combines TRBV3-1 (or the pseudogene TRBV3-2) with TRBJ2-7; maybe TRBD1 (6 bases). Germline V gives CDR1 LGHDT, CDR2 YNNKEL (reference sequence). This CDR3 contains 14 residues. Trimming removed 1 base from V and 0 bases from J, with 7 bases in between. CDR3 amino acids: CASSQGGHSYEQYF. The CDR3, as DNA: TGTGCCAGCAGCCAAGGGGGACACTCCTACGAGCAGTACTTC.

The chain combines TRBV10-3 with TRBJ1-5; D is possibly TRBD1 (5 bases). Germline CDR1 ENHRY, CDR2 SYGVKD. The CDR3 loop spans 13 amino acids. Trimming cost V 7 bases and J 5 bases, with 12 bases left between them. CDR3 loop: CAITSDTYQPQHF. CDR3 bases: TGTGCCATCACCTCGGACACTTATCAGCCCCAGCATTTT.

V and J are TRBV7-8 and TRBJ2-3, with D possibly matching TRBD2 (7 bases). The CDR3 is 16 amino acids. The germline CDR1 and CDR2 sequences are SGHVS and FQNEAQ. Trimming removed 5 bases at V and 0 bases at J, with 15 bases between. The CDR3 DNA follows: TGTGCCAGCAGCCCGAGGGGGGGGACAAGCACAGATACGCAGTATTTT. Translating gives CASSPRGGTSTDTQYF.

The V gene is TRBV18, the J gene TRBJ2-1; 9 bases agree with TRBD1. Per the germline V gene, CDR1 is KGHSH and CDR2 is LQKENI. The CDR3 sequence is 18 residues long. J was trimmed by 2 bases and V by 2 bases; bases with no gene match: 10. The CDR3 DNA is TGTGCCAGCTCACCATGGGAAGTGGGACAGGGAACCTACAATGAGCAGTTCTTC. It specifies CASSPWEVGQGTYNEQFF.

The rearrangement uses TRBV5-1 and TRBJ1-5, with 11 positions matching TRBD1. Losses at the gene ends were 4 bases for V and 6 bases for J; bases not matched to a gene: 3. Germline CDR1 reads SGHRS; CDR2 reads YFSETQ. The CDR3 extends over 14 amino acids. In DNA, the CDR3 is TGCGCCAGCAGCCCGGGACAGGGGGGTCAGCCCCAGCATTTT. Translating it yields CASSPGQGGQPQHF.

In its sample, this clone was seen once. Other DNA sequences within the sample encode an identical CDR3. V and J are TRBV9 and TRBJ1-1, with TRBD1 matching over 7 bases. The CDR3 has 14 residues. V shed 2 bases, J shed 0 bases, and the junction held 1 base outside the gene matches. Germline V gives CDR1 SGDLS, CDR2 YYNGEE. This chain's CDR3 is CASSVGQMNTEAFF. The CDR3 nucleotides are TGTGCCAGCAGCGTGGGACAGATGAACACTGAAGCTTTCTTT.

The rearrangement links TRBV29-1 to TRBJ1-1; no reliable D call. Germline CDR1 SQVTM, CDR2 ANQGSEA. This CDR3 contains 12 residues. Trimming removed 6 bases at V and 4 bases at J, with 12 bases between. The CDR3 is CSVGDTATEAFF. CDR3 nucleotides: TGCAGCGTGGGAGATACAGCCACTGAAGCTTTCTTT.

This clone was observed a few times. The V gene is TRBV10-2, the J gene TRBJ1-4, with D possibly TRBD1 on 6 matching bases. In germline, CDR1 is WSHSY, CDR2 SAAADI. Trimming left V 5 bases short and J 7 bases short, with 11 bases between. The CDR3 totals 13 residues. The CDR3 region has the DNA TGCGCCAGCAGTCGGACAGTGAGTGAAAAACTGTTTTTT. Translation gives CASSRTVSEKLFF.

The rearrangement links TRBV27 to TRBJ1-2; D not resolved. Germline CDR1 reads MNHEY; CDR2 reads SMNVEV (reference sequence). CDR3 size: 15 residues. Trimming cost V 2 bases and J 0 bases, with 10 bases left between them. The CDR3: CASSLRSGANYGYTF. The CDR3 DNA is TGTGCCAGCAGTTTACGGTCCGGGGCTAACTATGGCTACACCTTC.

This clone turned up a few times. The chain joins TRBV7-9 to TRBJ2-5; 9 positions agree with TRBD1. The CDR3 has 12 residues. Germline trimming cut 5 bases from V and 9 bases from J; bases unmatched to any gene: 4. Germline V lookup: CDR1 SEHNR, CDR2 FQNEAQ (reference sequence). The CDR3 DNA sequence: TGTGCCAGCAGCGCCGGACAGGGGCCCCAGTACTTC. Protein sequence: CASSAGQGPQYF. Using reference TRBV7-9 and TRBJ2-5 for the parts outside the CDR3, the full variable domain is DTGVSQNPRHKITKRGQNVTFRCDPISEHNRLYWYRQTLGQGPEFLTYFQNEAQLEKSRLLSDRFSAERPKGSFSTLEIQRTEQGDSAMYLCASSAGQGPQYFGPGTRLLVL.

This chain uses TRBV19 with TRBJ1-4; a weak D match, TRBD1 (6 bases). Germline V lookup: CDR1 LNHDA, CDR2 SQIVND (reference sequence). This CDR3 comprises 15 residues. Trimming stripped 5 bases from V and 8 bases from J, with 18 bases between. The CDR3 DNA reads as TGTGCCAGTAGTCCCTGGACCCCTCAGGGGGAAAAACTGTTTTTT. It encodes CASSPWTPQGEKLFF.

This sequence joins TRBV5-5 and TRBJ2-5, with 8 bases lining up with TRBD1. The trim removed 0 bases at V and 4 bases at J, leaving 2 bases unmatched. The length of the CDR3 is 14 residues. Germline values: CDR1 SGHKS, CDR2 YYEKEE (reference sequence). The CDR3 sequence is CASSLATGVETQYF. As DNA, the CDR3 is TGTGCCAGCAGCTTGGCGACAGGGGTAGAGACCCAGTACTTC.

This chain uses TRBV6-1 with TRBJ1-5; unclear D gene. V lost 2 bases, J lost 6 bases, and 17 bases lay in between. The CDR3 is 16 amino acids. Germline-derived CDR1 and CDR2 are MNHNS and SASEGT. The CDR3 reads CASSEIDLRVIQPQHF. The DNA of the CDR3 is TGTGCCAGCAGTGAAATCGATCTTAGAGTCATTCAGCCCCAGCATTTT.

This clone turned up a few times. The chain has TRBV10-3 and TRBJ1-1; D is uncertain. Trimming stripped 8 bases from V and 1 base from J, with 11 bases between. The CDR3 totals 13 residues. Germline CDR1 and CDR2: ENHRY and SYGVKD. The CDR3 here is CAIRVKQNTEAFF. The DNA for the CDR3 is TGTGCCATCCGGGTTAAACAGAACACTGAAGCTTTCTTT.